Listed here is a single T cell receptor beta chain. The antigen remains undetermined. PCR primers comprised 60 Vbeta and 13 Jbeta primers. Clones were sequenced by immunoSEQ multiplex PCR, and TCRdb holds only the in-frame ones, with some missing. The sample includes 150,000 to 200,000 clones, around 77% of them seen just once. The data belong to a study of cytomegalovirus exposure and HLA in healthy donors. Study summary: In an early release, HLA-typed donors contributed tens of millions of unique TCR sequences. General study points: There were several of the most significant clusters that appeared linked to common viral pathogens in a later analysis. In a later analysis, CMV-associated beta chains were mostly HLA-associated, it appeared. A few CMV-associated chains were confirmed in vitro to be specific for CMV antigens.

This CDR3 is built from 13 residues. The V gene's germline CDR1 is GTSNPN and CDR2 SVGIG (reference sequence). V was pared by 1 base and J by 15 bases, with 5 bases of the junction left unmatched. The TCR comes from a young woman in good health and CMV-seronegative. The J gene is TRBJ2-1, the V gene TRBV30, with 14 bases matching TRBD2. What was sequenced was PBMCs. CDR3 protein: CAWSGLAGGVGFF. CDR3 DNA sequence: TGTGCCTGGAGTGGACTAGCGGGAGGGGTGGGGTTCTTC. The whole variable domain, remainder taken from reference TRBV30 and TRBJ2-1, is SQTIHQWPATLVQPVGSPLSLECTVEGTSNPNLYWYRQAAGRGLQLLFYSVGIGQISSEVPQNLSASRPQDRQFILSSKKLLLSDSGFYLCAWSGLAGGVGFFGPGTRLTVL.